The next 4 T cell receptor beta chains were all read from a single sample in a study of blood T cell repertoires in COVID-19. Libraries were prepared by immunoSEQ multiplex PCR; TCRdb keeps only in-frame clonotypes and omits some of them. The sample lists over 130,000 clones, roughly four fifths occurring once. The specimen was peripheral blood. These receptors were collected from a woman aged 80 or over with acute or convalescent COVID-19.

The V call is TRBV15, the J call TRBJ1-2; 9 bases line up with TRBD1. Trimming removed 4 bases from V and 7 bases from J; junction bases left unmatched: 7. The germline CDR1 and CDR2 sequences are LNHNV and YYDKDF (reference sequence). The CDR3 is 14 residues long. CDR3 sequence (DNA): TGTGCCACCAGCACTGACAGGGGGGCCTTTGGCTACACCTTC. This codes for CATSTDRGAFGYTF. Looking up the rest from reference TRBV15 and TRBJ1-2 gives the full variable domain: DAMVIQNPRYQVTQFGKPVTLSCSQTLNHNVMYWYQQKSSQAPKLLFHYYDKDFNNEADTPDNFQSRRPNTSFCFLDIRSPGLGDTAMYLCATSTDRGAFGYTFGSGTRLTVV.

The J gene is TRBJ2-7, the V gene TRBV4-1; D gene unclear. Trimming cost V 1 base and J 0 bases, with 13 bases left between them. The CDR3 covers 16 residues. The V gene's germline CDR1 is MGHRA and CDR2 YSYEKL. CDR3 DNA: TGCGCCAGCAGCCAAGTTTACAGACAACCCTCCTACGAGCAGTACTTC. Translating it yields CASSQVYRQPSYEQYF.

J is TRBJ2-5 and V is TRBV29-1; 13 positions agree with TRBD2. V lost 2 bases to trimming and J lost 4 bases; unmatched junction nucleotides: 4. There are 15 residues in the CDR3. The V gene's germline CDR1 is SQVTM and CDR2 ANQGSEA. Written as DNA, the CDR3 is TGCAGCGTTGAACAAGGGACTAGCGGGGTAGAGACCCAGTACTTC. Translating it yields CSVEQGTSGVETQYF.

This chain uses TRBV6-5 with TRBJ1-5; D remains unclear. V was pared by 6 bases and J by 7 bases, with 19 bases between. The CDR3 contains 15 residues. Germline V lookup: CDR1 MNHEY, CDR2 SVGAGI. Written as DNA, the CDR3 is TGTGCCAGCAGACTAAGACCCACGATAATGCAGCCCCAGCATTTT. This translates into CASRLRPTIMQPQHF.